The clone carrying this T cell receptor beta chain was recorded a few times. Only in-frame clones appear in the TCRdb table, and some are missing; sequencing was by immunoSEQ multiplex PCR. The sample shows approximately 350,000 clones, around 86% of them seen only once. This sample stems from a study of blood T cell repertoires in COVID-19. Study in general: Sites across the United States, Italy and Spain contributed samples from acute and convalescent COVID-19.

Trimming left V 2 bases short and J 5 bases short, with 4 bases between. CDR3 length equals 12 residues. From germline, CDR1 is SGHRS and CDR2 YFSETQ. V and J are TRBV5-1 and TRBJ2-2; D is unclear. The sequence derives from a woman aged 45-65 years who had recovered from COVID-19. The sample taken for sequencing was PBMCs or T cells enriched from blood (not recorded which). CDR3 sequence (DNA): TGCGCCAGCAGCTTCTCTACCGGGGAGCTGTTTTTT. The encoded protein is CASSFSTGELFF. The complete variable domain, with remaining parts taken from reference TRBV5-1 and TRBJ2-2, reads KAGVTQTPRYLIKTRGQQVTLSCSPISGHRSVSWYQQTPGQGLQFLFEYFSETQRNKGNFPGRFSGRQFSNSRSEMNVSTLELGDSALYLCASSFSTGELFFGEGSRLTVL.